The entry below describes one T cell receptor beta chain. The antigen is not known. A junction boundary mismatches the germline segment, possibly from a read error. The CDR3 is 15 residues long. Germline V gives CDR1 SGHAT, CDR2 FQDESV (reference sequence). The record originates from a study of tumor-infiltrating lymphocytes in primary liver carcinoma. Study-wide background: Stage T1-T3 N0M0 tumors spanned about 4 to 11 cm.

Constant-region priming of approximately 0.55 ug total RNA yielded TCR beta cDNA. Investigators got TCR beta libraries out of three nested multiplex PCR rounds, done with slightly modified ARM-PCR. With TRBV1-TRBV30 forward primers and a C-beta reverse primer, the first two PCR rounds were run for roughly 10 cycles each. TCRdb independently ran MiXCR on the multiplex PCR reads; one entry per CDR3 protein. The data hold 80,000 or so distinct CDR3 sequences, with 69% observed a single time. Study-level results: For tumor-adjacent and tumor-blood pairs, overlap was less than that seen for tumor region pairs. A significantly higher top-250-clone fraction was found in tumors than in blood (p = 0.039).

RNA and DNA were co-extracted from approximately 20-30 mg of unsorted bulk tissue. The patients lived with chronic HBV infection and had not yet received any treatment. This sequence originates from a middle-aged man with primary liver carcinoma and hepatitis B virus infection. The gene calls are TRBV11-1 and TRBJ2-7; TRBD1 might be the D (5 bases). Sequenced: tumor-adjacent normal liver tissue. The CDR3 coding sequence is TGTGCCAGTAGCTTAGGCAGGACATCCTTCTACGAGCAATACTTC. It specifies CASSLGRTSFYEQYF.